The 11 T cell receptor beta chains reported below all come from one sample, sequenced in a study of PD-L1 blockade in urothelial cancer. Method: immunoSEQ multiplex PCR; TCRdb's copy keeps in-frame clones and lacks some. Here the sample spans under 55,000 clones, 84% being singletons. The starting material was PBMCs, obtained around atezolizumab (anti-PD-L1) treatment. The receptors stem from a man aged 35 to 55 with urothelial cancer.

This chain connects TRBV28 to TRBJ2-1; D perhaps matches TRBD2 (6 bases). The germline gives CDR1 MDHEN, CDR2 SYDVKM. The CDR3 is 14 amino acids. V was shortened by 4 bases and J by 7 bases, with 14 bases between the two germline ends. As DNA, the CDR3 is TGTGCCAGCAGTTCTCCGGGACTCGTGAATGAGCAGTTCTTC. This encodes CASSSPGLVNEQFF.

The CDR3 protein is CASSFAGRAGANVLTF. For the CDR3, the DNA is TGTGCCAGCAGTTTCGCGGGGCGGGCTGGGGCCAACGTCCTGACTTTC. The J gene is TRBJ2-6, the V gene TRBV28; D is perhaps TRBD2 (6 bases). The V gene's germline CDR1 is MDHEN and CDR2 SYDVKM. Trimming removed 3 bases from V and 2 bases from J, with 11 bases in between. The CDR3 is 16 amino acids.

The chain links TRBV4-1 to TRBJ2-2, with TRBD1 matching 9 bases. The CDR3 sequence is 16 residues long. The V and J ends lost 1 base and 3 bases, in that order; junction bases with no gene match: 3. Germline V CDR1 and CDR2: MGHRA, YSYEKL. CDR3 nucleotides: TGCGCCAGCAGCCAAGGTACAGGGGGCCACACCGGGGAGCTGTTTTTT. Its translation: CASSQGTGGHTGELFF.

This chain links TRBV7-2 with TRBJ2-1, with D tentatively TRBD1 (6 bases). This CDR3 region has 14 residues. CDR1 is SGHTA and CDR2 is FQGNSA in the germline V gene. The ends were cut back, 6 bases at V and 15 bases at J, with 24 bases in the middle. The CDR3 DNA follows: TGTGCCAGCAGTTCACAGGGCTACGGCGGACCGGGGTTCTTC. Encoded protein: CASSSQGYGGPGFF.

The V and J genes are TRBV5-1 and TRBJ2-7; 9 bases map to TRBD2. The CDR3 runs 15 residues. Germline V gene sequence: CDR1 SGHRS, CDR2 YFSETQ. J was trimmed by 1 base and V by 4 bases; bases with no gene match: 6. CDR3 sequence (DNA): TGCGCCAGCAGCCCTTTCGCGGGAGGGTCCTACGAGCAGTACTTC. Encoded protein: CASSPFAGGSYEQYF. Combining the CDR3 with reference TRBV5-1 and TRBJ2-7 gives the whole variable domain KAGVTQTPRYLIKTRGQQVTLSCSPISGHRSVSWYQQTPGQGLQFLFEYFSETQRNKGNFPGRFSGRQFSNSRSEMNVSTLELGDSALYLCASSPFAGGSYEQYFGPGTRLTVT.

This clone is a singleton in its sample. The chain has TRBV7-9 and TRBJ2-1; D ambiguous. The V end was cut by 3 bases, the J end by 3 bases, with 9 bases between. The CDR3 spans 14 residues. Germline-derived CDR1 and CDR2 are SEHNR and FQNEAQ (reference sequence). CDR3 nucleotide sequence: TGTGCCAGCAGCTTCAGTACAGACTACAATGAGCAGTTCTTC. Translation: CASSFSTDYNEQFF.

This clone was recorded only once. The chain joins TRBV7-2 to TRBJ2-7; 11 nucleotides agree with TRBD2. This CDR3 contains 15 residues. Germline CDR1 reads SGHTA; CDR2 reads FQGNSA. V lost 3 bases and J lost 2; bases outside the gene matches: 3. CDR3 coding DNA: TGTGCCAGCAGCTTTAGCGGGAGGGCCACCTACGAGCAGTACTTC. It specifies CASSFSGRATYEQYF.

DNA of the CDR3: TGCAGCGTTGCCGGGACAGGTTTCTCTGGGGCCAACGTCCTGACTTTC. Protein: CSVAGTGFSGANVLTF. V gene TRBV29-1 combines with J gene TRBJ2-6; TRBD1 agrees at 8 bases. The CDR3 has 16 residues. The V gene's germline CDR1 is SQVTM and CDR2 ANQGSEA. Trimming cost V 4 bases and J 0 bases; bases outside gene matches: 5.

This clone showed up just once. CDR3 loop: CASRRQDQETQYF. CDR3 DNA: TGTGCCAGCAGGCGACAGGACCAAGAGACCCAGTACTTC. The rearrangement uses TRBV11-2 and TRBJ2-5; maybe TRBD1 (6 bases). The CDR3 runs 13 residues. In germline, CDR1 is SGHAT, CDR2 FQNNGV. The V end lost 6 bases, the J end lost 0 bases, and 8 bases lay between the germline ends.

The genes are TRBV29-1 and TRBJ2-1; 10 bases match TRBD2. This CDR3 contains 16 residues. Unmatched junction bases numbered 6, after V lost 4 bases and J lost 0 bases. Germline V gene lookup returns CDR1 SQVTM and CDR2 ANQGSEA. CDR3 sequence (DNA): TGCAGCGTTGCTGGACTAGCGGCAAGCTCCTACAATGAGCAGTTCTTC. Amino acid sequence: CSVAGLAASSYNEQFF.

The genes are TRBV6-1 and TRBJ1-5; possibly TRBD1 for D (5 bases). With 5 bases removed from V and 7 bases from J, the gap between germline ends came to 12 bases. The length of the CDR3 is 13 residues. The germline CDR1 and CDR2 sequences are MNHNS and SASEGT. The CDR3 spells CASSKDITQPQHF. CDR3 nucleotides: TGTGCCAGCAGTAAGGACATTACCCAGCCCCAGCATTTT.